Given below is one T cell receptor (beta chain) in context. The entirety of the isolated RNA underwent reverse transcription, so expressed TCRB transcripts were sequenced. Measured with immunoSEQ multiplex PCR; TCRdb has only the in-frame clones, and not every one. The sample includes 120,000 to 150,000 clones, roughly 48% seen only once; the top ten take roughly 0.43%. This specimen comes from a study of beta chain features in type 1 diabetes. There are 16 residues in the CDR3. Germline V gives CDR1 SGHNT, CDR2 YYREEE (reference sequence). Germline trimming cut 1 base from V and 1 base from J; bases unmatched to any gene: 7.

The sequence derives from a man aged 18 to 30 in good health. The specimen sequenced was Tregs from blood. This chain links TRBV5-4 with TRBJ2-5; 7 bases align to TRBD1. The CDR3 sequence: CASSLLSAGGQETQYF. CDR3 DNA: TGTGCCAGCAGCTTGTTATCGGCAGGGGGCCAAGAGACCCAGTACTTC. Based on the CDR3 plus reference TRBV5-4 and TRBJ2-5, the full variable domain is ETGVTQSPTHLIKTRGQQVTLRCSSQSGHNTVSWYQQALGQGPQFIFQYYREEENGRGNFPPRFSGLQFPNYSSELNVNALELDDSALYLCASSLLSAGGQETQYFGPGTRLLVL.